This record covers a single T cell receptor (beta chain). Its antigen specificity is not known. At one boundary the junction diverges from the germline segment, which might be a read error. The data belong to a study of glioma-infiltrating T cells (TCRdb year 2016). Background for the entire study: Low-grade gliomas were WHO grade II oligodendrogliomas or astrocytomas, and glioblastomas were WHO grade IV tumors sampled at initial rather than recurrent diagnosis. Before surgery, glioma patients were given dexamethasone for six or fewer days. For blood libraries, the target was roughly 4.5- to 10-fold sequencing coverage of approximately 920,000 peripheral T cells. Sequencing of TCR alpha- and beta-chain repertoires was performed on glioma tissue, on non-neoplastic brain tissue, and on matched peripheral blood mononuclear cells. To gauge divergence between tissue and blood T-cell populations, every tissue-infiltrating repertoire was compared against the peripheral blood repertoire from the same patient. The paired cohort comprised three low-grade glioma patients, eight or nine primary glioblastoma patients and three non-glioma patients contributing non-neoplastic brain tissue. Study-wide findings and limitations: Patients with low tissue-blood divergence were marked by a signature set of shared blood CDR3 motifs, and that set was depleted in highly divergent patients. Group comparisons rested on small numbers: three non-neoplastic, three low-grade glioma and fewer than 10 glioblastoma patients. Only a very small number of CDR3 sequences turned up in both tissue and blood, a result put down to high CDR3 diversity combined with limited sampling. In non-neoplastic patients, VJ-independent divergence between tissue and blood fell below expectation, whereas in all gliomas, and especially in low-grade gliomas, the divergence rose above expectation.

Surgical brain or tumor specimens were cryofrozen in liquid nitrogen immediately after resection, and peripheral blood cells were collected concurrently. From the cysteine through the phenylalanine, the CDR3 covers 14 amino acids. The only DNA kept is the CDR3, 42 bases in frame from the first base. According to the germline V gene, CDR1 reads MDHEN and CDR2 reads SYDVKM. The iRepertoire nested amplicon-rescue multiplex PCR (arm-PCR) platform was used to amplify TCR alpha and beta CDR3 regions from RNA. One-step reverse transcription and amplification used about 85-400 ng of tissue mRNA or PBMC total RNA as input. Following bead purification, Illumina adapters were added through a secondary multiplex PCR, and the libraries were then gel-purified between 200 and 400 bp. Demultiplexing relied on internal 6-nucleotide barcodes carried by the libraries. Sequencing of libraries was performed on an Illumina MiSeq with 2x220 or 2x250 nucleotide paired-end reads. In the authors' own workflow: FLASH 1.2.11 was used to merge paired reads, and BWA-MEM then aligned the reads to the GRCh37 human genome before TRA and TRB reads were extracted. An IMGT-derived reference of cassette sequences and CDR3 motifs, with pseudogenes included, was used for V and J assignment. Three-frame translation of reads was performed, and productive CDR3s were defined as those with a C...FGXG motif and no stop codons. Clonotypes were defined as unique combinations of V-J cassette pair and CDR3 amino acid sequence. Reads were filtered by Hamming distance, with the threshold set by the sequence error rate of each sample in mapped regions. In TCRdb, the public reads were trimmed at Q25 with fastp and aligned with MiXCR, with productive beta chains retained. A single entry per CDR3 protein holds the most common genes and DNA from its merged rows. The authors' filters were not applied to this entry. The sample contains more than 350,000 distinct CDR3 sequences, about 40% of them found a single time. The ten largest account for approximately 12% of the sample.

This chain joins TRBV28 to TRBJ1-1; there is no confident call for the D gene. The sample consisted of glioma tissue, nonneoplastic brain tissue, or PBMCs (not recorded which). The source is a human donor with low-grade glioma or glioblastoma, undergoing nonglioma brain surgery, or in good health (not recorded which). DNA sequence: TGTGTCAGCAGTATAGTCCATATGAACACTGAAGCTTTCTTT. This yields the protein CVSSIVHMNTEAFF.